This passage covers 27 T cell receptor beta chains from one sample sequenced in a study of cytomegalovirus exposure and HLA in healthy donors. Profiled with immunoSEQ multiplex PCR; TCRdb holds only in-frame clones, not every one. The sample records 150,000 to 200,000 clones, over 85% being singletons. The sequencing input was PBMCs. These receptors came from a man aged 18 to 30 in good health and CMV-seropositive.

The J gene is TRBJ2-2, the V gene TRBV9; TRBD2 matches at 8 bases. The CDR3 spans 16 residues. Trimming removed 0 bases from V and 7 bases from J; junction bases left unmatched: 8. Germline CDR1 and CDR2: SGDLS and YYNGEE. CDR3 loop: CASSVEGLVIGGELFF. CDR3 coding DNA: TGTGCCAGCAGCGTAGAGGGACTAGTAATTGGCGGGGAGCTGTTTTTT.

The chain joins TRBV6-6 to TRBJ2-7, with TRBD2 matching 13 bases. CDR3 length equals 15 residues. Losses at the gene ends were 6 bases for V and 6 bases for J; bases not matched to a gene: 8. Germline loops: CDR1 MNHNY, CDR2 SVGAGI (reference sequence). For the CDR3, the DNA is TGTGCCAGCAGCGGGACTAGCGGGGCCCTGGGCGAGCAGTACTTC. Protein product: CASSGTSGALGEQYF.

The chain joins TRBV7-9 to TRBJ2-7; 8 nucleotides agree with TRBD2. Germline CDR1 and CDR2: SEHNR and FQNEAQ (reference sequence). V shed 3 bases and J 2 bases; nucleotides not matched to a gene: 6. The CDR3 has 15 amino acids. The CDR3 region is CASSLVTSGAYEQYF. The CDR3 bases are TGTGCCAGCAGCTTGGTTACTAGCGGTGCCTACGAGCAGTACTTC.

The chain recombines TRBV9 with TRBJ1-5; 12 nucleotides match TRBD1. CDR3 length equals 17 residues. Germline-derived CDR1 and CDR2 are SGDLS and YYNGEE. With 4 bases clipped from V and 1 base from J, the junction kept 6 bases outside the gene matches. The CDR3 is CASSPGQGASSNQPQHF. The CDR3 DNA follows: TGTGCCAGCAGCCCGGGACAGGGGGCGTCGAGCAATCAGCCCCAGCATTTT.

The chain combines TRBV7-8 with TRBJ2-1, with D possibly TRBD2 on 5 matching bases. V was shortened by 2 bases and J by 5 bases, with 10 bases between the two germline ends. Looked up from germline, CDR1 is SGHVS and CDR2 is FQNEAQ. The CDR3 extends over 14 amino acids. The CDR3 bases are TGTGCCAGCAGCTTACCGGCGCGGGACAATGAGCAGTTCTTC. Amino acids: CASSLPARDNEQFF.

The rearrangement joins TRBV29-1 to TRBJ2-5, with D perhaps TRBD1 (5 bases). Per germline, CDR1 SQVTM and CDR2 ANQGSEA. The V and J ends lost 6 bases and 5 bases respectively, with 19 bases between them. This CDR3 spans 14 amino acids. CDR3 region: CSVLTPGLGETQYF. As DNA, the CDR3 is TGCAGCGTCCTGACACCAGGGCTCGGGGAGACCCAGTACTTC. Filled out from reference TRBV29-1 and TRBJ2-5, the complete variable domain reads SAVISQKPSRDICQRGTSLTIQCQVDSQVTMMFWYRQQPGQSLTLIATANQGSEATYESGFVIDKFPISRPNLTFSTLTVSNMSPEDSSIYLCSVLTPGLGETQYFGPGTRLLVL.

This clone has only one observation. The rearrangement joins TRBV10-1 to TRBJ2-7; 8 positions agree with TRBD1. The CDR3 runs to 14 residues. With V trimmed by 0 bases and J by 6 bases, 4 bases remained unmatched. Germline values: CDR1 WNHNN, CDR2 SYGVQD (reference sequence). The CDR3 loop is CASSESTGGGEQYF. DNA of the CDR3: TGCGCCAGCAGTGAGTCAACAGGGGGTGGCGAGCAGTACTTC.

The chain links TRBV5-1 to TRBJ2-7, with 7 nucleotides matching TRBD1. The CDR3 totals 14 residues. CDR1 is SGHRS and CDR2 is YFSETQ in the germline V gene. Trimming cost V 4 bases and J 0 bases; bases outside gene matches: 4. CDR3 coding DNA: TGCGCCAGCAGCATCGACAGGGACTCCTACGAGCAGTACTTC. Its translation: CASSIDRDSYEQYF.

This clone appeared a single time. J is TRBJ2-4 and V is TRBV7-6; 8 nucleotides match TRBD1. This CDR3 spans 16 amino acids. With 8 bases clipped from V and 6 bases from J, the junction kept 15 bases outside the gene matches. From germline, CDR1 is SGHVS and CDR2 FNYEAQ. The chain's CDR3 is CASSQDRASGGNIQYF. The CDR3 DNA reads as TGTGCCAGCTCTCAGGACAGGGCCTCAGGGGGAAACATTCAGTACTTC.

A single count supports this clone. V usage is TRBV4-1 and J usage is TRBJ1-2, with D hard to call. The CDR3 extends over 15 amino acids. The V end lost 3 bases, the J end lost 3 bases, and 14 bases lay between the germline ends. Germline assignment: CDR1 MGHRA and CDR2 YSYEKL. The CDR3 loop reads CASSQRSYKDYGYTF. Here the CDR3 DNA reads TGCGCCAGCAGCCAGAGGAGTTACAAGGACTATGGCTACACCTTC.

The chain employs TRBV5-4 and TRBJ2-2; 9 nucleotides agree with TRBD2. This CDR3 has 17 residues. The germline V gene encodes CDR1 SGHNT and CDR2 YYREEE (reference sequence). After removal of 0 bases from V and 5 bases from J, the junction contained 8 bases not matched to a gene. The CDR3 sequence is CASSLAAGGPGTGELFF. The CDR3 DNA follows: TGTGCCAGCAGCTTGGCGGCGGGAGGGCCGGGAACCGGGGAGCTGTTTTTT.

This chain connects TRBV18 to TRBJ1-2, with 8 bases matching TRBD1. This CDR3 spans 14 amino acids. Looked up from germline, CDR1 is KGHSH and CDR2 is LQKENI. Trimming took 4 bases from V and 6 from J; bases not matched to a gene: 7. CDR3 DNA: TGTGCCAGCTCACAAAATCAGGGGGCTGATGGCTACACCTTC. Translated: CASSQNQGADGYTF.

The rearrangement links TRBV19 to TRBJ2-1, with TRBD1 matching 8 bases. Germline CDR1 is LNHDA and CDR2 is SQIVND (reference sequence). J lost 1 base, V lost 1 base, and 3 bases had no gene match. The CDR3 covers 16 residues. The CDR3 DNA is TGTGCCAGTAGTATAGGGGACAGGCCGTCCTACAATGAGCAGTTCTTC. It is translated as CASSIGDRPSYNEQFF.

This clone was seen more than once but under ten times. This chain joins TRBV6-6 and TRBJ2-7; 13 bases are a match to TRBD2. The germline V gene has CDR1 MNHNY and CDR2 SVGAGI (reference sequence). There are 15 residues in the CDR3. Trimming cost V 5 bases and J 6 bases; bases outside gene matches: 7. The chain's CDR3 is CASSRLAGGLGEQYF. CDR3 sequence (DNA): TGTGCCAGCAGTCGACTAGCGGGAGGTTTAGGCGAGCAGTACTTC.

The gene calls are TRBV4-1 and TRBJ2-5, with D uncertain. The CDR3 is 15 amino acids. V was cut by 0 bases and J by 7 bases, with 15 bases left in between. Germline CDR1 reads MGHRA; CDR2 reads YSYEKL. The DNA of the CDR3 is TGCGCCAGCAGCCAAGATAGGAGCGCCGGGTGGACCCAGTACTTC. Amino acid sequence: CASSQDRSAGWTQYF.

The count of this clone is one. This sequence joins TRBV10-3 and TRBJ1-3, with a weak D call TRBD1 (5 bases). This CDR3 has 14 residues. CDR1 is ENHRY and CDR2 is SYGVKD in the germline V gene. V was cut by 10 bases and J by 2 bases, with 15 bases left in between. Here the CDR3 reads CATKDSRAGNTIYF. The CDR3 DNA reads TGTGCCACCAAAGACAGCCGCGCTGGAAACACCATATATTTT.

Written as DNA, the CDR3 is TGTGCCATCAGTGATTCCCTCAGACTGTACGAGCAGTACTTC. Protein: CAISDSLRLYEQYF. The chain combines TRBV10-3 with TRBJ2-7; D ambiguous. V dropped 3 bases and J dropped 4 bases, with 13 bases sitting between them. The CDR3 spans 14 residues. The germline V gene encodes CDR1 ENHRY and CDR2 SYGVKD.

The chain joins TRBV14 to TRBJ1-3; D gene ambiguous. V was trimmed by 1 base and J by 2 bases, leaving 12 bases between them. The CDR3 is 16 residues long. CDR1 is SGHDN, CDR2 FVKESK, per germline. The CDR3 loop is CASSQVGPETGNTIYF. The CDR3 bases are TGTGCCAGCAGCCAAGTGGGCCCAGAGACTGGAAACACCATATATTTT.

The CDR3 sequence: CAWGTGTSGEQYF. Written as DNA, the CDR3 is TGTGCCTGGGGAACCGGGACTAGCGGGGAGCAGTACTTC. The rearrangement links TRBV30 to TRBJ2-7; 12 bases line up with TRBD2. V lost 5 bases to trimming and J lost 7 bases; unmatched junction nucleotides: 6. Per germline, CDR1 GTSNPN and CDR2 SVGIG (reference sequence). The CDR3 has 13 residues. The complete variable domain, with remaining parts taken from reference TRBV30 and TRBJ2-7, reads SQTIHQWPATLVQPVGSPLSLECTVEGTSNPNLYWYRQAAGRGLQLLFYSVGIGQISSEVPQNLSASRPQDRQFILSSKKLLLSDSGFYLCAWGTGTSGEQYFGPGTRLTVT.

The chain has TRBV27 and TRBJ2-3; D possibly corresponds to TRBD2 (6 bases). The CDR3 is 15 residues long. V lost 6 bases and J 2 bases, leaving 15 bases between the germline ends. Germline V gene lookup returns CDR1 MNHEY and CDR2 SMNVEV (reference sequence). The CDR3 coding sequence is TGTGCCAGCAGGCCGGGGGACGGCTACACAGATACGCAGTATTTT. Protein sequence: CASRPGDGYTDTQYF.

This chain links TRBV11-2 with TRBJ2-7, with D uncertain. There are 14 residues in the CDR3. Trimming removed 3 bases from V and 3 bases from J, with 12 bases in between. Germline V gives CDR1 SGHAT, CDR2 FQNNGV. The CDR3 spells CASSFNPGLYEQYF. The CDR3 DNA is TGTGCCAGCAGCTTTAACCCGGGTCTCTACGAGCAGTACTTC. Together with reference TRBV11-2 and TRBJ2-7, the CDR3 gives the full variable domain: EAGVAQSPRYKIIEKRQSVAFWCNPISGHATLYWYQQILGQGPKLLIQFQNNGVVDDSQLPKDRFSAERLKGVDSTLKIQPAKLEDSAVYLCASSFNPGLYEQYFGPGTRLTVT.

The chain joins TRBV4-1 to TRBJ1-1; D is undetermined. There are 12 residues in the CDR3. Trimming removed 1 base from V and 6 bases from J, with 6 bases in between. The germline CDR1 and CDR2 sequences are MGHRA and YSYEKL. This chain's CDR3 is CASSQVGAEAFF. CDR3 sequence (DNA): TGCGCCAGCAGCCAAGTTGGAGCTGAAGCTTTCTTT.

The rearrangement links TRBV4-1 to TRBJ2-5; 12 nucleotides match TRBD1. This CDR3 is built from 20 residues. Germline CDR1 reads MGHRA; CDR2 reads YSYEKL. The junction had 13 bases not matched to a gene; V was cut back by 1 base and J by 1 base. CDR3 sequence reads: CASSQAGSGTGGAVQETQYF. In nucleotides, the CDR3 is TGCGCCAGCAGCCAAGCAGGATCTGGGACAGGGGGCGCCGTCCAAGAGACCCAGTACTTC.

CDR3 region: CASSLALSGNTIYF. Written as DNA, the CDR3 is TGTGCCAGCAGCTTAGCCCTCTCTGGAAACACCATATATTTT. The chain combines TRBV7-9 with TRBJ1-3; D call uncertain. The V gene's germline CDR1 is SEHNR and CDR2 FQNEAQ (reference sequence). V shed 0 bases and J shed 0 bases, with 3 bases lying between them. The CDR3 runs to 14 residues.

CDR3 loop: CASRLVVKGDTEAFF. The CDR3 coding sequence is TGTGCCAGCAGGTTGGTCGTCAAGGGGGACACTGAAGCTTTCTTT. The chain has TRBV27 and TRBJ1-1; D may be TRBD1 (6 bases). Germline CDR1 and CDR2: MNHEY and SMNVEV (reference sequence). Trimming stripped 6 bases from V and 3 bases from J, with 17 bases between. The CDR3 length is 15 residues.

The V gene is TRBV2, the J gene TRBJ2-7; 7 bases agree with TRBD2. The CDR3 extends over 15 amino acids. From germline, CDR1 is SNHLY and CDR2 FYNNEI. Unmatched junction bases numbered 6, after V lost 2 bases and J lost 2 bases. The CDR3 DNA follows: TGTGCCAGCAGTGAACAGCGGGATATTCCCTACGAGCAGTACTTC. Encoded protein: CASSEQRDIPYEQYF.

The chain links TRBV18 to TRBJ2-7, with 7 bases that match TRBD1. Germline V lookup: CDR1 KGHSH, CDR2 LQKENI. The V gene end was trimmed by 3 bases and the J gene end by 0 bases; junction bases not matched to a gene: 11. The CDR3 totals 17 residues. The CDR3 DNA reads TGTGCCAGCTCACCCTCCTCCGGGACAGCACACTCCTACGAGCAGTACTTC. Residues: CASSPSSGTAHSYEQYF.